Following are 26 T cell receptor beta chains from one sample sequenced in a study of shared clonotypes between healthy human individuals. This table comes from immunoSEQ multiplex PCR, and its TCRdb copy is limited to in-frame clones, with some not included. The sample consists of about 980,000 clones, approximately 80% of them appearing once. Sequencing used memory CD4+ T cells sorted from blood. Subset here: CD45RA-negative fraction. The receptor set was obtained from a man between 18 and 29 years old in good health.

This chain links TRBV5-5 with TRBJ2-1, with 11 bases lining up with TRBD2. V was clipped by 3 bases and J by 8 bases; unmatched bases: 16. The germline CDR1 and CDR2 sequences are SGHKS and YYEKEE (reference sequence). The CDR3 consists of 18 residues. For the CDR3, the DNA is TGTGCCAGCAGCTCCCCCCCGGGACTAGCGGCCCTACGGGATGAGCAGTTCTTC. Translating gives CASSSPPGLAALRDEQFF.

This clone has just a few counts. In the same sample, other DNA sequences code for this CDR3. The gene calls are TRBV15 and TRBJ1-1; no reliable D call. The ends were cut back, 0 bases at V and 2 bases at J, with 10 bases in the middle. This CDR3 comprises 15 residues. Germline CDR1 LNHNV, CDR2 YYDKDF (reference sequence). This CDR3 reads CATSRDRKDNTEAFF. The CDR3 DNA reads as TGTGCCACCAGCAGAGACAGGAAAGATAACACTGAAGCTTTCTTT.

The chain joins TRBV5-4 to TRBJ1-2; 10 bases align to TRBD1. Germline trimming cut 4 bases from V and 4 bases from J; bases unmatched to any gene: 4. CDR3 size: 14 residues. CDR1 is SGHNT, CDR2 YYREEE, per germline (reference sequence). The CDR3 is CASSGTGEAYGYTF. Written as DNA, the CDR3 is TGTGCCAGCAGCGGGACAGGGGAGGCCTATGGCTACACCTTC.

CDR3 residues: CASSGGTGPTFTQYF. Here the CDR3 DNA reads TGCGCCAGCAGTGGAGGGACAGGACCCACTTTTACGCAGTATTTT. The chain links TRBV10-1 to TRBJ2-3, with 8 bases matching TRBD1. The germline V gene has CDR1 WNHNN and CDR2 SYGVQD (reference sequence). The CDR3 is made up of 15 amino acids. V lost 4 bases to trimming and J lost 8 bases; unmatched junction nucleotides: 11.

The chain has TRBV7-9 and TRBJ2-4; D is undetermined. Per germline, CDR1 SEHNR and CDR2 FQNEAQ (reference sequence). This CDR3 is built from 14 residues. Trimming left V 5 bases short and J 12 bases short, with 20 bases between. CDR3 DNA sequence: TGTGCCAGCAGCCTCTCCACTGAGTGGTGGCATCAGTACTTC. Encoded protein: CASSLSTEWWHQYF.

The rearrangement joins TRBV7-2 to TRBJ1-3; D is uncertain. Per the germline V gene, CDR1 is SGHTA and CDR2 is FQGNSA. The CDR3 is made up of 15 amino acids. Trimming took 0 bases from V and 2 from J, leaving 8 bases between them. CDR3 nucleotides: TGTGCCAGCAGCTTAGCTTCGTCTACTGGAAACACCATATATTTT. Its translation: CASSLASSTGNTIYF.

The chain joins TRBV19 to TRBJ2-7; 7 bases line up with TRBD1. This CDR3 has 15 residues. Germline-derived CDR1 and CDR2 are LNHDA and SQIVND (reference sequence). V lost 3 bases and J lost 2; bases outside the gene matches: 7. The CDR3 DNA sequence: TGTGCCAGTAGTATCGGCGACAGGGTCACCTACGAGCAGTACTTC. It yields the protein CASSIGDRVTYEQYF. The whole variable domain, filled in from reference TRBV19 and TRBJ2-7, reads DGGITQSPKYLFRKEGQNVTLSCEQNLNHDAMYWYRQDPGQGLRLIYYSQIVNDFQKGDIAEGYSVSREKKESFPLTVTSAQKNPTAFYLCASSIGDRVTYEQYFGPGTRLTVT.

V usage is TRBV5-1 and J usage is TRBJ2-7; TRBD2 might be the D (5 bases). Trimming cost V 0 bases and J 6 bases, with 16 bases left between them. The CDR3 covers 15 residues. Germline V gene sequence: CDR1 SGHRS, CDR2 YFSETQ. CDR3 region: CASSLEGSPASEQYF. Written as DNA, the CDR3 is TGCGCCAGCAGCTTGGAAGGGAGCCCAGCCAGCGAGCAGTACTTC.

The CDR3 nucleotides read TGTGCCAGCAGGGAACTAGCGTCCTCCTACAATGAGCAGTTCTTC. Its translation: CASRELASSYNEQFF. V gene TRBV6-5 combines with J gene TRBJ2-1; 7 nucleotides match TRBD2. Germline-derived CDR1 and CDR2 are MNHEY and SVGAGI. V was pared by 6 bases and J by 0 bases, with 5 bases of the junction left unmatched. The CDR3 has 15 amino acids.

The rearrangement links TRBV18 to TRBJ1-1; the D gene is possibly TRBD1 (5 bases). V was shortened by 3 bases and J by 3 bases, with 11 bases between the two germline ends. Germline loops: CDR1 KGHSH, CDR2 LQKENI. The CDR3 runs 14 residues. CDR3 residues: CASSPSRVDTEAFF. CDR3 DNA: TGTGCCAGCTCACCGTCCAGGGTGGACACTGAAGCTTTCTTT. The variable domain in full, completed from reference TRBV18 and TRBJ1-1, reads NAGVMQNPRHLVRRRGQEARLRCSPMKGHSHVYWYRQLPEEGLKFMVYLQKENIIDESGMPKERFSAEFPKEGPSILRIQQVVRGDSAAYFCASSPSRVDTEAFFGQGTRLTVV.

The rearrangement uses TRBV19 and TRBJ2-1; the D is unclear. The CDR3 is 15 residues long. V shed 4 bases and J shed 3 bases, with 13 bases lying between them. Germline V gene lookup returns CDR1 LNHDA and CDR2 SQIVND (reference sequence). CDR3 sequence (DNA): TGTGCCAGTAGTACAGGAGACCTTGGCTACAATGAGCAGTTCTTC. This codes for CASSTGDLGYNEQFF.

The rearrangement joins TRBV9 to TRBJ1-3; no clear D. Germline V gene data show CDR1 as SGDLS and CDR2 as YYNGEE. Trimming stripped 0 bases from V and 0 bases from J, with 13 bases between. This CDR3 comprises 17 residues. As DNA, the CDR3 is TGTGCCAGCAGCGTAGAGAGAGGACGGCGCTCTGGAAACACCATATATTTT. Its protein is CASSVERGRRSGNTIYF.

The chain carries TRBV9 and TRBJ2-2; 8 bases match TRBD1. Unmatched junction bases numbered 11, after V lost 3 bases and J lost 4 bases. Germline V gene lookup returns CDR1 SGDLS and CDR2 YYNGEE. The CDR3 has 17 amino acids. This CDR3 is CASSAPGQDLSTGELFF. The CDR3 nucleotides are TGTGCCAGCAGCGCTCCGGGACAGGACTTATCCACCGGGGAGCTGTTTTTT.

The chain carries TRBV5-1 and TRBJ2-3; 11 bases match TRBD1. J lost 5 bases, V lost 3 bases, and 5 bases had no gene match. This CDR3 comprises 15 residues. CDR1 and CDR2 from the germline V gene are SGHRS and YFSETQ. CDR3 region: CASSWTGGGIDTQYF. In nucleotides, the CDR3 is TGCGCCAGCAGCTGGACAGGGGGCGGAATAGATACGCAGTATTTT.

In its sample, this clone was seen once. V usage is TRBV6-5 and J usage is TRBJ2-5; D could derive from TRBD1 or TRBD2 (5 bases each). The CDR3 totals 12 residues. With 0 bases removed from V and 7 bases from J, the gap between germline ends came to 6 bases. Germline V lookup: CDR1 MNHEY, CDR2 SVGAGI. Here the CDR3 reads CASSYSRGTQYF. The DNA of the CDR3 is TGTGCCAGCAGTTACTCGAGGGGGACCCAGTACTTC.

The CDR3 region is CASSVGTGNSYNEQFF. In nucleotides, the CDR3 is TGTGCCAGCAGCGTGGGGACAGGGAACTCCTACAATGAGCAGTTCTTC. The J gene is TRBJ2-1, the V gene TRBV9; TRBD1 agrees at 9 bases. This CDR3 contains 16 residues. V trimming: 2 bases; J trimming: 0 bases; junction bases outside the gene matches: 3. CDR1 SGDLS and CDR2 YYNGEE come from the germline V gene.

For this clone: Other DNA variants within this sample encode the same CDR3. J is TRBJ1-3 and V is TRBV7-9, with a tentative D call TRBD1 (5 bases). The CDR3 totals 14 residues. The V end was cut by 3 bases, the J end by 3 bases, with 9 bases between. The germline gives CDR1 SEHNR, CDR2 FQNEAQ (reference sequence). CDR3 sequence reads: CASSFSGGGNTIYF. DNA for the CDR3: TGTGCCAGCAGCTTCTCGGGGGGTGGAAACACCATATATTTT. The whole variable domain, filled in from reference TRBV7-9 and TRBJ1-3, reads DTGVSQNPRHKITKRGQNVTFRCDPISEHNRLYWYRQTLGQGPEFLTYFQNEAQLEKSRLLSDRFSAERPKGSFSTLEIQRTEQGDSAMYLCASSFSGGGNTIYFGEGSWLTVV.

CDR3 coding DNA: TGTGCCAGCAGCCAAGATCCAGCGGGGGGGCGACGCGAAAACATTCAGTACTTC. This gives the protein CASSQDPAGGRRENIQYF. This rearrangement joins TRBV4-2 to TRBJ2-4; 10 nucleotides line up with TRBD2. Per germline, CDR1 LGHNA and CDR2 YNFKEQ. The CDR3 runs to 18 residues. Trimming at V came to 0 bases and at J to 5 bases, leaving 10 bases not matched to a gene.

This rearrangement joins TRBV7-9 to TRBJ2-2; D not resolved. The CDR3 has 14 amino acids. Trimming pared 2 bases from V and 1 base from J, leaving 5 bases between. Per the germline V gene, CDR1 is SEHNR and CDR2 is FQNEAQ (reference sequence). CDR3 DNA: TGTGCCAGCAGCTTACTAGGGAACACCGGGGAGCTGTTTTTT. It translates to CASSLLGNTGELFF.

This sequence joins TRBV30 and TRBJ1-2; 9 nucleotides match TRBD1. CDR3 length: 14 amino acids. Germline assignment: CDR1 GTSNPN and CDR2 SVGIG (reference sequence). V lost 2 bases to trimming and J lost 5 bases; unmatched junction nucleotides: 6. The CDR3, as DNA: TGTGCCTGGAGTCCGAGACAGGGGGTTTATGGCTACACCTTC. Protein product: CAWSPRQGVYGYTF. Complete variable domain (other parts from reference TRBV30 and TRBJ1-2): SQTIHQWPATLVQPVGSPLSLECTVEGTSNPNLYWYRQAAGRGLQLLFYSVGIGQISSEVPQNLSASRPQDRQFILSSKKLLLSDSGFYLCAWSPRQGVYGYTFGSGTRLTVV.

The chain uses TRBV5-1 and TRBJ1-1; D possibly corresponds to TRBD1 (5 bases). Germline V gene lookup returns CDR1 SGHRS and CDR2 YFSETQ. The CDR3 is 15 residues long. V was cut by 5 bases and J by 1 base, with 15 bases left in between. CDR3 in amino acids: CASRRDAVGNTEAFF. The CDR3 DNA follows: TGCGCCAGCAGAAGGGACGCCGTGGGGAACACTGAAGCTTTCTTT. Using reference TRBV5-1 and TRBJ1-1 for the parts outside the CDR3, the full variable domain is KAGVTQTPRYLIKTRGQQVTLSCSPISGHRSVSWYQQTPGQGLQFLFEYFSETQRNKGNFPGRFSGRQFSNSRSEMNVSTLELGDSALYLCASRRDAVGNTEAFFGQGTRLTVV.

The chain carries TRBV9 and TRBJ1-1; a possible D gene is TRBD1 (6 bases). V lost 4 bases to trimming and J lost 4 bases, with 14 bases between them. The V gene's germline CDR1 is SGDLS and CDR2 YYNGEE. The CDR3 spans 14 residues. CDR3 amino acids: CASSFRWDITEAFF. CDR3 nucleotide sequence: TGTGCCAGCAGCTTCCGGTGGGACATCACTGAAGCTTTCTTT.

J is TRBJ1-5 and V is TRBV5-1, with D perhaps TRBD1 (5 bases). The CDR3 covers 14 residues. Looked up from germline, CDR1 is SGHRS and CDR2 is YFSETQ. The V end was cut by 3 bases, the J end by 6 bases, with 13 bases between. The CDR3 protein is CASSSETGGQPQHF. CDR3 in DNA: TGCGCCAGCAGCTCGGAGACTGGGGGTCAGCCCCAGCATTTT.

The chain has TRBV6-1 and TRBJ2-1; 7 bases line up with TRBD2. J was trimmed by 9 bases and V by 6 bases; bases with no gene match: 5. Germline CDR1 MNHNS, CDR2 SASEGT. The CDR3 extends over 12 amino acids. The CDR3 loop reads CASSPGLSEQFF. The CDR3 nucleotides read TGTGCCAGCAGCCCGGGACTAAGTGAGCAGTTCTTC.

This clone was seen many times. V gene TRBV6-1 combines with J gene TRBJ2-4; possibly TRBD1 for D (6 bases). V was clipped by 4 bases and J by 1 base, with 11 bases between them. CDR3 length: 15 amino acids. In germline, CDR1 is MNHNS, CDR2 SASEGT. This chain's CDR3 is CASSVIGGAKNIQYF. CDR3 coding DNA: TGTGCCAGCAGTGTGATAGGGGGTGCCAAAAACATTCAGTACTTC.

The CDR3 DNA sequence: TGTGCCAGCAGTGGACAGTCAAATCAGCCCCAGCATTTT. Amino acid sequence: CASSGQSNQPQHF. The rearrangement uses TRBV2 and TRBJ1-5; possibly TRBD1 for D (5 bases). Germline CDR1 reads SNHLY; CDR2 reads FYNNEI. The V end was cut by 4 bases, the J end by 4 bases, with 8 bases between. This CDR3 region has 13 residues. Combining the CDR3 with reference TRBV2 and TRBJ1-5 gives the whole variable domain EPEVTQTPSHQVTQMGQEVILRCVPISNHLYFYWYRQILGQKVEFLVSFYNNEISEKSEIFDDQFSVERPDGSNFTLKIRSTKLEDSAMYFCASSGQSNQPQHFGDGTRLSIL.